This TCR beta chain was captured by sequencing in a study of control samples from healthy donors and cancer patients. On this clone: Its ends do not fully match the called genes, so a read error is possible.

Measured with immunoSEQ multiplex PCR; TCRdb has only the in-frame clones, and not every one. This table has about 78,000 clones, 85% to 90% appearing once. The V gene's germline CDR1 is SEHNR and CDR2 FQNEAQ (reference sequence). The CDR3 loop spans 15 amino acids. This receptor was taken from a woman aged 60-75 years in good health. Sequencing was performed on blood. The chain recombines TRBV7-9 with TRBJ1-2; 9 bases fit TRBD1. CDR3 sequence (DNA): TGTGTCAGCAGCCATGGGACAGGGAGTGACTATGGCTACACCTTC. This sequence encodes CVSSHGTGSDYGYTF.